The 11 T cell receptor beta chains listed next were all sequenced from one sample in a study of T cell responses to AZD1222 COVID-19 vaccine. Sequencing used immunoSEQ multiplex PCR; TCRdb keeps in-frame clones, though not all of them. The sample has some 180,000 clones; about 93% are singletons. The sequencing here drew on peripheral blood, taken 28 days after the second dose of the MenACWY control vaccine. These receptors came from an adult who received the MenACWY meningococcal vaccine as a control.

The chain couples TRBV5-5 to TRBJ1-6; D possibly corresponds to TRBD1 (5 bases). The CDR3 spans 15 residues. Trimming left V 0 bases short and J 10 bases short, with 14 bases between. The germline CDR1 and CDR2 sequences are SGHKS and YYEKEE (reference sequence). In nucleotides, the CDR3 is TGTGCCAGCAGCTTGGTGCAGGGCGGCCGGTCACCCCTCCACTTT. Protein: CASSLVQGGRSPLHF.

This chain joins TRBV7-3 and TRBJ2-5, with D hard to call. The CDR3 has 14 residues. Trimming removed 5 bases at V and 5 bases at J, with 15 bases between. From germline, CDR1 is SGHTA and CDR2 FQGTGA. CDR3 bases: TGTGCCAGCAGCCCACGGGCAGGTTGGGAGACCCAGTACTTC. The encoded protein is CASSPRAGWETQYF. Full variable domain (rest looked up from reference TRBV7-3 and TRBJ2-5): GAGVSQTPSNKVTEKGKYVELRCDPISGHTALYWYRQSLGQGPEFLIYFQGTGAADDSGLPNDRFFAVRPEGSVSTLKIQRTERGDSAVYLCASSPRAGWETQYFGPGTRLLVL.

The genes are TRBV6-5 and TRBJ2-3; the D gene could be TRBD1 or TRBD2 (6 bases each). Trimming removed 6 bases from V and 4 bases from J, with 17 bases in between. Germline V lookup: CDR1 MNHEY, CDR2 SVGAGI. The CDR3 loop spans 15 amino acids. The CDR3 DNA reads TGTGCCAGCAGCCAATCTGGGGGGCCGTCAGATACGCAGTATTTT. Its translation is CASSQSGGPSDTQYF.

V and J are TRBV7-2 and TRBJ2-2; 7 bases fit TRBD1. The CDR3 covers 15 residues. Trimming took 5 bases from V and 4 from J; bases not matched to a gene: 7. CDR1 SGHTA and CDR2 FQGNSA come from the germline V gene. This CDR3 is CASSRQGQITGELFF. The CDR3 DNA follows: TGTGCCAGCAGCCGTCAGGGACAGATCACCGGGGAGCTGTTTTTT.

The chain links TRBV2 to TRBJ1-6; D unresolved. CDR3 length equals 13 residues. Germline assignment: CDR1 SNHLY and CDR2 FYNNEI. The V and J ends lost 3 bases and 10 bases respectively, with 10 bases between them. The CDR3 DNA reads TGTGCCAGCAGTGATCAGCAGTACTCACCCCTCCACTTT. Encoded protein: CASSDQQYSPLHF.

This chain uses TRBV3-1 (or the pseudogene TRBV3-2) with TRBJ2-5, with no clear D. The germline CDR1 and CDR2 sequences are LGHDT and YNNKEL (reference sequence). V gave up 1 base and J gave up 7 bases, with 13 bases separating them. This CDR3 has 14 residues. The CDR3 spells CASSQGRRPGTQYF. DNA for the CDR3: TGTGCCAGCAGCCAAGGTCGGCGGCCGGGGACCCAGTACTTC.

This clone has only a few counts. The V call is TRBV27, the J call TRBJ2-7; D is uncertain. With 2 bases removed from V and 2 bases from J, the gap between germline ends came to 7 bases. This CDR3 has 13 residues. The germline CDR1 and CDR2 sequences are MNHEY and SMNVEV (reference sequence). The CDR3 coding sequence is TGTGCCAGCAGTTTAAAAGTTACCTACGAGCAGTACTTC. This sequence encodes CASSLKVTYEQYF.

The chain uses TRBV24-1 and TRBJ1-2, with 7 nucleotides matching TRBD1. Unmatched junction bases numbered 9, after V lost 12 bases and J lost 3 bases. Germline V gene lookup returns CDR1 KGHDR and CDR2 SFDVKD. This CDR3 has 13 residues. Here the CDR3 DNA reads TGTGCCCGGGGAGGGGGCCTACACTATGGCTACACCTTC. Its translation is CARGGGLHYGYTF.

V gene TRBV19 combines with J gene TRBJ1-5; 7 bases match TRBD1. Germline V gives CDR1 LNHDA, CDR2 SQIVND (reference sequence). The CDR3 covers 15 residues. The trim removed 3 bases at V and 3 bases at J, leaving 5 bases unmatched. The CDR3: CASSMGDSYNQPQHF. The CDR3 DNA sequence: TGTGCCAGTAGTATGGGGGACAGTTACAATCAGCCCCAGCATTTT. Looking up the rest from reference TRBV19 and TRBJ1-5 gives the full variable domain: DGGITQSPKYLFRKEGQNVTLSCEQNLNHDAMYWYRQDPGQGLRLIYYSQIVNDFQKGDIAEGYSVSREKKESFPLTVTSAQKNPTAFYLCASSMGDSYNQPQHFGDGTRLSIL.

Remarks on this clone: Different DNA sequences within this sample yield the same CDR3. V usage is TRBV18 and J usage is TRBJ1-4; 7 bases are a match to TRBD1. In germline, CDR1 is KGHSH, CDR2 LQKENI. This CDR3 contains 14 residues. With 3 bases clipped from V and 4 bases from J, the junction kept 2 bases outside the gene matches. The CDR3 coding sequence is TGTGCCAGCTCACCCGGGACAGTTAATGAAAAACTGTTTTTT. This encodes CASSPGTVNEKLFF.

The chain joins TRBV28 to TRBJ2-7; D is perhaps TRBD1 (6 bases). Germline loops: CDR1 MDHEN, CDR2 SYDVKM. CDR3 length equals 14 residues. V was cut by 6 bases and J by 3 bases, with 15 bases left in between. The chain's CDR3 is CASRPADSFYEQYF. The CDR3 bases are TGTGCCAGCAGGCCTGCGGACAGTTTCTACGAGCAGTACTTC.